This T cell receptor beta chain came from a study of blood T cells in healthy people across ages (dated by TCRdb to about 2015). With respect to the entire study: In model experiments, template switching captured about one uniquely barcoded TCR beta cDNA molecule for every two T cells. Using deep sequencing normalized with unique cDNA molecular identifiers, the study measured how TCR beta repertoire diversity changes with age. Four age groups were formed from the donors: young (average around 15 years), middle-aged (around 41), aged (over 55) and long-lived (around 82). The study analyzed two additional independent replicas of 1 million unique cDNA reads from the same blood draw for two donors, one aged 18 to 30 and one aged 80 or older. To avoid experimental bias, donors of different ages were distributed randomly across sequencing lanes.

Notes on this clonotype: Its antigen is not yet known. No base qualities exist here, and no much larger clone lies one base off it.

There are 14 amino acids in the CDR3, from cysteine to phenylalanine inclusive. This entry keeps only the CDR3 DNA: 42 bases, framed from base 1. Deletion took 3 bases off V and 4 bases off J, with a span of 9 bases between the germline ends. As encoded in the germline V gene (reference sequence), CDR1 is SEHNR while CDR2 is FQNEAQ. On the study overall, not on this receptor specifically: Since profiling was done on bulk unsorted PBMCs, naive and antigen-experienced compartments could not be conclusively compared. Because the CMV infection status of the donors was unknown, age-related changes in expanded clonotypes may potentially have been confounded. As age increased, observed TCR beta diversity per million T cells dropped in a roughly linear way, and a significant reduction was already evident by age around 41. Estimates of total diversity from one million sequenced T cells were regarded as lower bounds and underestimates. Compared with the aged group, the long-lived group had more naive CD4+ T cells, fewer expanded clones and increased TCR diversity, suggesting age selection. The percentage of naive T cells measured by flow cytometry correlated strongly with observed TCR beta diversity.

The library was built by means of 5' RACE. TCRdb records Illumina HiSeq 2500 as the sequencer. A second about 7 to 11 cycle PCR used a sample-barcoded 5' primer and a J-beta primer mix. Each TCR beta cDNA molecule received a unique molecular identifier from a template-switch 5' adaptor carrying 12 random nucleotides. Each sample yielded at least 2.5 million CDR3-containing paired-end reads. The Mint cDNA synthesis kit, primed by a TRBC-specific oligonucleotide, was used to synthesize first-strand cDNA from all RNA. Following uracil-DNA glycosylase treatment, a first 18-cycle PCR with universal primers M1SS and BC2_uni_R was performed on all cDNA. Per the original workflow: Each sample was normalized by randomly selecting 1 million high-quality reads, each carrying a distinct molecular identifier. Reads with shared molecular identifiers were discarded instead of being binned into consensus sequences. MiTCR, with a Q25 quality threshold and the strictest error-elimination algorithm, was used for CDR3 identification, clonotype clustering and error correction. A nonparametric unseen species model with Euler transformation was used to estimate a lower bound on total TCR beta diversity. TCRdb trimmed public reads at Q25 via fastp, called clones via MiXCR and kept in-frame beta chains. Identical CDR3 protein sequences are pooled into one entry, listed with their most common genes and DNA. TCRdb, not the authors, supplied the V and J calls. Here the sample has hundreds of thousands of distinct CDR3 sequences; roughly 21% occur a single time. The ten biggest clones cover about 3.6% of the sample.

The donors were a few dozen Caucasian individuals from Russia, aged 6 to 90 years, who were systemically healthy. Each donor gave roughly 11 milliliters of peripheral blood, drawn into EDTA-treated Vacutainer tubes. PBMCs were isolated by Ficoll-Paque density-gradient centrifugation, with at least 6.5 million obtained per sample. Trizol reagent was used to extract total RNA from PBMCs, with at least 6 micrograms per sample. For every donor, an aliquot of PBMCs went through flow cytometry to measure the percentages of naive CD45RAhigh/CD27high T cells. The rearrangement combines TRBV7-9 with TRBJ1-4; no D gene is confidently identified. The clonotype was recovered from a man aged 70 or older in good health. The sample consisted of blood. The DNA sequence reads TGTGCCAGCAGCTTTGGTCAGAGTAATGAAAAACTGTTTTTT. It codes for CASSFGQSNEKLFF.